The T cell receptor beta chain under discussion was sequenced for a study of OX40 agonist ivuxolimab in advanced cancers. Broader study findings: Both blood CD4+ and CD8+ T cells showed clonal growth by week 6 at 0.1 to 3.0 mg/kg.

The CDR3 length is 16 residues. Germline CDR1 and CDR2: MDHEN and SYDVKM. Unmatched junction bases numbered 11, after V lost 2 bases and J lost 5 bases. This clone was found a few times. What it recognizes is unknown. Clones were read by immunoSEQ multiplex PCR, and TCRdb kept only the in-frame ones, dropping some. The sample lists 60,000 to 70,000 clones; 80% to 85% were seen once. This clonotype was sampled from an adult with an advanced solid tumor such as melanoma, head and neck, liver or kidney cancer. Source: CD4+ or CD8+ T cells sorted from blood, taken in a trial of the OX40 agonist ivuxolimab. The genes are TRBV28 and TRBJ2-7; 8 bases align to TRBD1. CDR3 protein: CASSLNYRQGANEQYF. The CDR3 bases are TGTGCCAGCAGTTTAAACTATAGGCAGGGGGCAAACGAGCAGTACTTC. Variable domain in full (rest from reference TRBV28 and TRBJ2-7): DVKVTQSSRYLVKRTGEKVFLECVQDMDHENMFWYRQDPGLGLRLIYFSYDVKMKEKGDIPEGYSVSREKKERFSLILESASTNQTSMYLCASSLNYRQGANEQYFGPGTRLTVT.